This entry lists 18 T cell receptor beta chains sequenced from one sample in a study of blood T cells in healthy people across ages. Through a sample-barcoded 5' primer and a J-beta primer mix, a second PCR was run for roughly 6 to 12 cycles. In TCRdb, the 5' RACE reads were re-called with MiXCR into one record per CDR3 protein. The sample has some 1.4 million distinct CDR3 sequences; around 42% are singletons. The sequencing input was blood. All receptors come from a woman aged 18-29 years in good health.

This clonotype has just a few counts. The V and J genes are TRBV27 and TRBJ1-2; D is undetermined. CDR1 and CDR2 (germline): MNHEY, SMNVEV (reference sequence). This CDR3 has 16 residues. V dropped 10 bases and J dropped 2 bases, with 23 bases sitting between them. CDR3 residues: CATHALSGLLNYGYTF. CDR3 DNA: TGTGCCACCCACGCCCTCTCAGGCCTTCTCAACTATGGCTACACCTTC.

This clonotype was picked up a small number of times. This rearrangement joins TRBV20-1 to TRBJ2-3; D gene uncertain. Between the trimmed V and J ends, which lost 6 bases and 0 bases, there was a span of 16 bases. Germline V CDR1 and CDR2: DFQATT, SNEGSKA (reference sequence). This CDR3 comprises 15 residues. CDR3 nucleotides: TGCAGTGCCGTGACCCTGTTAATTAGCACAGATACGCAGTATTTT. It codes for CSAVTLLISTDTQYF.

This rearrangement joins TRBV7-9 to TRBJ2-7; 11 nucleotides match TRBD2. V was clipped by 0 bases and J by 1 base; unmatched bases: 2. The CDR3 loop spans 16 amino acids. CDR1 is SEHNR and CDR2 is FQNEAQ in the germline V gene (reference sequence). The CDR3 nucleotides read TGTGCCAGCAGCTTAGCTCTAGCGGGGGGTTCCTACGAGCAGTACTTC. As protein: CASSLALAGGSYEQYF.

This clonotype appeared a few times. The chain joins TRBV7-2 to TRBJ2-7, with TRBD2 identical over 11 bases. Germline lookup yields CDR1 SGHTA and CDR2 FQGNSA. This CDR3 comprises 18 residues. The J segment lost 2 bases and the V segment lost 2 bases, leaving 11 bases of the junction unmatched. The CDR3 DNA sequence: TGTGCCAGCAGCTTAAGAGATGGGGCGGGACTAGCGGCCTACGAGCAGTACTTC. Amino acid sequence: CASSLRDGAGLAAYEQYF.

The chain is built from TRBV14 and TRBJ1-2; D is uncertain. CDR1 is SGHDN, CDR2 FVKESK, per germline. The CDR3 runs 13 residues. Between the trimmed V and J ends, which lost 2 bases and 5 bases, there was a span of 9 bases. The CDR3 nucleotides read TGTGCCAGCAGCCAAATCCCTGGATATGGCTACACCTTC. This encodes CASSQIPGYGYTF. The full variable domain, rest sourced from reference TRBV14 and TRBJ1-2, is EAGVTQFPSHSVIEKGQTVTLRCDPISGHDNLYWYRRVMGKEIKFLLHFVKESKQDESGMPNNRFLAERTGGTYSTLKVQPAELEDSGVYFCASSQIPGYGYTFGSGTRLTVV.

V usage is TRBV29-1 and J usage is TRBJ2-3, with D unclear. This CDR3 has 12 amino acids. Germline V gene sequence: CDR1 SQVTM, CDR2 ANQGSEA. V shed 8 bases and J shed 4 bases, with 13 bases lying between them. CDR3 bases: TGCAGCTCTACGCCTAATCCAGATACGCAGTATTTT. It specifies CSSTPNPDTQYF.

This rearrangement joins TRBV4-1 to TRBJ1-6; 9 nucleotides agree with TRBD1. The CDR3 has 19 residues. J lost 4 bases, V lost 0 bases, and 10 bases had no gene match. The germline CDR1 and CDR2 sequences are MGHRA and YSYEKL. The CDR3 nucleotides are TGCGCCAGCAGCCAAGATCGAGCGGGACAGGGAACATATAATTCACCCCTCCACTTT. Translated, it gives CASSQDRAGQGTYNSPLHF.

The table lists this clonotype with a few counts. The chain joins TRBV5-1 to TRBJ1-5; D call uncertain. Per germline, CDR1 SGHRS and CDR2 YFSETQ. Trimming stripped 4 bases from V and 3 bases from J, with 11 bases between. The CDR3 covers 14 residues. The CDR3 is CASSEGGNNQPQHF. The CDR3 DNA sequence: TGCGCCAGCAGCGAGGGAGGGAACAATCAGCCCCAGCATTTT.

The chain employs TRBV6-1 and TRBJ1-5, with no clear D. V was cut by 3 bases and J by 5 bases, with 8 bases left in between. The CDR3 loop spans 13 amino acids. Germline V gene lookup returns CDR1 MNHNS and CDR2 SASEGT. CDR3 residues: CASSEFRDQPQHF. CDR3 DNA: TGTGCCAGCAGTGAGTTCAGAGATCAGCCCCAGCATTTT.

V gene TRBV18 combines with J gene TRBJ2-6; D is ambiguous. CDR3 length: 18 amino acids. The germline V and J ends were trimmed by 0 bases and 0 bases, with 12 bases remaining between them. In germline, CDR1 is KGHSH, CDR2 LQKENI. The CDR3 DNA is TGTGCCAGCTCACCACCGAACTATGGAGACTCTGGGGCCAACGTCCTGACTTTC. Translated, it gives CASSPPNYGDSGANVLTF.

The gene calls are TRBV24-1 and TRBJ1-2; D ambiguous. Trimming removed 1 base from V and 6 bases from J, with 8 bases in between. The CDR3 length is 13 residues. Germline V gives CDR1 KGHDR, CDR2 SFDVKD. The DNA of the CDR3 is TGTGCCACCAGTGATTTCGTGGGTCATGGCTACACCTTC. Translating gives CATSDFVGHGYTF.

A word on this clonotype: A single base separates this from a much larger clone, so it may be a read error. This CDR3 is CASTGGRYGYTF. DNA of the CDR3: TGTGCCAGTACCGGAGGCAGGTACGGCTACACCTTC. The rearrangement links TRBV19 to TRBJ1-2; D unclear. The CDR3 has 12 residues. The germline V gene has CDR1 LNHDA and CDR2 SQIVND (reference sequence). V gave up 7 bases and J gave up 8 bases, with 14 bases separating them.

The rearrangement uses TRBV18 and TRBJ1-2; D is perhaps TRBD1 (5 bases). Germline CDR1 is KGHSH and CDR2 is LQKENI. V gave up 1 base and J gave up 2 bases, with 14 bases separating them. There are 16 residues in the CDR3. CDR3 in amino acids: CASSPLSGDSNYGYTF. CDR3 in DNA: TGTGCCAGCTCACCACTATCAGGAGACAGCAACTATGGCTACACCTTC.

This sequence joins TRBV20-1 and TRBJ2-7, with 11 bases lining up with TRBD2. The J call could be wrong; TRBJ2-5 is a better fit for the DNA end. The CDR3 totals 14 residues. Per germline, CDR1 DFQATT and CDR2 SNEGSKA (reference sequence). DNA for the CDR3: TGCAGTGCCAAACTAGCGGGGGTCTCTGAGACCCAGTACTTC. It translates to CSAKLAGVSETQYF.

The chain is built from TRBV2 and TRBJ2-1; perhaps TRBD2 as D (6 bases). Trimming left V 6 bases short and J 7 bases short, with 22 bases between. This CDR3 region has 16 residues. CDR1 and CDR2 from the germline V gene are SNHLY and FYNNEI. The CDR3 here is CASREGLLIRWNEQFF. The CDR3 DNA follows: TGTGCCAGCAGGGAGGGGCTCCTGATCCGATGGAATGAGCAGTTCTTC.

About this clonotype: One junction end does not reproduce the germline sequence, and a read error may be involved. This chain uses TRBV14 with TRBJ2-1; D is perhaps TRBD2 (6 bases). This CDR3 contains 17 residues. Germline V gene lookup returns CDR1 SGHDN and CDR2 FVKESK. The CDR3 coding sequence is TGTGCTAGCAGCCAAAGATCGGGGATAGCGGTATACAATGAGCAGTTCTTC. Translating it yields CASSQRSGIAVYNEQFF.

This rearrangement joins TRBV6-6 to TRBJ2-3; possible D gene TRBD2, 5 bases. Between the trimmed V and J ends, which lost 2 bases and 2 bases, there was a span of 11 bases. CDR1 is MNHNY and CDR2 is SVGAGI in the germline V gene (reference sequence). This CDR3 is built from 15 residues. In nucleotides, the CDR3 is TGTGCCAGCAGTTACATCACAGACTACACAGATACGCAGTATTTT. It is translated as CASSYITDYTDTQYF.

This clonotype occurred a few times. CDR3 bases: TGTGCCATCAGTGAAAACGGTAATCAGCCCCAGCATTTT. It translates to CAISENGNQPQHF. The chain uses TRBV10-3 and TRBJ1-5; D call uncertain. CDR3 length: 13 amino acids. The V gene lost 3 bases and the J gene lost 4 bases, with 7 bases spanning the gap. CDR1 and CDR2 (germline): ENHRY, SYGVKD.